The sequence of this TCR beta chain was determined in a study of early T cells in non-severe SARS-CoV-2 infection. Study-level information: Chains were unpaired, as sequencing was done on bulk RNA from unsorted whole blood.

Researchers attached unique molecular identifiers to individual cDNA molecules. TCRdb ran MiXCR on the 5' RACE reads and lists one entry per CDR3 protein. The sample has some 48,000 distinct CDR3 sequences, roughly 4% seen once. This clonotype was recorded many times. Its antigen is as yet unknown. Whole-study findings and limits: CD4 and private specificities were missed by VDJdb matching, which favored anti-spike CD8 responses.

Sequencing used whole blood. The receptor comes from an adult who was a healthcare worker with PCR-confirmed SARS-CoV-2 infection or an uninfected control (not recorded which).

CDR3 in amino acids: CAWSPRLGNTGELFF. The CDR3 DNA reads TGTGCCTGGAGTCCTCGACTAGGGAACACCGGGGAGCTGTTTTTT. The chain combines TRBV30 with TRBJ2-2, with D tentatively TRBD2 (6 bases). This CDR3 region has 15 residues. V lost 2 bases to trimming and J lost 1 base, with 11 bases between them. In germline, CDR1 is GTSNPN, CDR2 SVGIG (reference sequence).